This TCR beta chain was sequenced during a study of regulatory and conventional T cells in RAG deficiency. Sequencing was performed with immunoSEQ multiplex PCR; in TCRdb, only in-frame clones are kept and a portion is missing. The sample lists tens of thousands of clones, 85% to 90% seen once, with 0.51% in the top ten. The ends were cut back, 5 bases at V and 5 bases at J, with 18 bases in the middle. Germline lookup yields CDR1 SEHNR and CDR2 FQNEAQ (reference sequence). The CDR3 runs 15 residues. General study points: Control T-cell subsets had markedly higher Shannon entropy and lower Simpson indices than RAG-deficient patients. In Omenn syndrome, sorted "Tregs" may be peripherally activated cells. Treg unique TCR beta sequences were about 100-fold fewer in Omenn syndrome and CID/AS patients than controls.

Turning to this clone: The antigen remains unidentified.

The sorted conventional CD4+ T cells were CD25-low and CD127-high, with genomic DNA sequenced. The sample also formed part of further work on regulatory T cells. That investigation notes: The primer mix had 52 TRBV and 13 TRBJ primers. Patient repertoires had restricted TRB V-J pairs and skewed V and J usage, most in Tregs.

The chain links TRBV7-9 to TRBJ2-5; D remains ambiguous. The sample consisted of CD4+ effector T cells sorted from blood. The sequence derives from a human donor in good health. The CDR3 region is CASSRSGRWRETQYF. CDR3 in DNA: TGTGCCAGCAGCCGATCCGGACGGTGGCGGGAGACCCAGTACTTC.